A selection of T cell receptor beta chains follows, all from one sample in a study of cytomegalovirus exposure and HLA in healthy donors. Method: immunoSEQ multiplex PCR; TCRdb's copy keeps in-frame clones and lacks some. The table records fewer than 85,000 clones, 55% to 75% of them present only once. Source material: PBMCs. Receptors originate from a woman aged 40 to 50 in good health and CMV-seropositive. CDR3s leave out the opening cysteine and the closing phenylalanine or tryptophan. Each record gives: V gene, J gene, CDR3 protein.

V gene: TRBV5-1; J gene: TRBJ2-5; CDR3 protein: ASSLDLAETQY
V gene: TRBV5-8; J gene: TRBJ2-2; CDR3 protein: ASSLLAGVPYNTGELF
V gene: TRBV5-1; J gene: NA; CDR3 protein: ASSAGLDSSYEQY
V gene: TRBV19; J gene: TRBJ1-2; CDR3 protein: ASSSQGFSYGYT
V gene: TRBV5-6; J gene: TRBJ1-2; CDR3 protein: ASSLGGYGYT
V gene: TRBV14; J gene: TRBJ2-2; CDR3 protein: ASSLKRGANTGELF
V gene: TRBV5-1; J gene: TRBJ1-1; CDR3 protein: ASSLTGRDTEAF
V gene: TRBV2; J gene: TRBJ2-1; CDR3 protein: ASSEFGGGQSKQF
V gene: TRBV29-1; J gene: TRBJ1-2; CDR3 protein: SVLEGIGYT
V gene: TRBV5-1; J gene: TRBJ1-2; CDR3 protein: ASSLVQGGNYGYT
V gene: TRBV15; J gene: TRBJ1-4; CDR3 protein: ATSRERGEKLF
V gene: TRBV4-1; J gene: TRBJ2-1; CDR3 protein: ASSQGLAGGIEQF
V gene: TRBV2; J gene: TRBJ1-3; CDR3 protein: ASSVEQATSGNTIY
V gene: TRBV18; J gene: TRBJ1-5; CDR3 protein: ASSPNRDYSNQPQH
V gene: TRBV5-8; J gene: TRBJ2-3; CDR3 protein: ASSFPGATDTQY
V gene: TRBV6-1; J gene: TRBJ1-5; CDR3 protein: ASGRDSGNQPQH
V gene: TRBV5-6; J gene: TRBJ1-2; CDR3 protein: ASNGGANYGYT
V gene: TRBV2; J gene: TRBJ1-4; CDR3 protein: ASMDGTSEKLF
V gene: TRBV9; J gene: TRBJ1-2; CDR3 protein: ASSQEGFFPYT
V gene: TRBV6-5; J gene: TRBJ1-3; CDR3 protein: ASSYEGSGNTIY
V gene: TRBV7-9; J gene: TRBJ1-2; CDR3 protein: ASSFSSSQAPYGYT
V gene: TRBV15; J gene: TRBJ1-2; CDR3 protein: ATEHRGYGYT
V gene: TRBV10-2; J gene: TRBJ1-5; CDR3 protein: ASRGSRAGQPQH
V gene: TRBV6-1; J gene: TRBJ1-4; CDR3 protein: ASSEYRVGEKLF
V gene: TRBV9; J gene: TRBJ1-5; CDR3 protein: ASSEQGDQPQH
V gene: TRBV18; J gene: TRBJ2-7; CDR3 protein: ASSPPTSRLYEQY
V gene: TRBV19; J gene: TRBJ1-5; CDR3 protein: ASSISGGNQPQH
V gene: TRBV18; J gene: TRBJ1-1; CDR3 protein: ASSRGGSEAF
V gene: TRBV2; J gene: TRBJ2-7; CDR3 protein: ASSAGPMGEQY
V gene: TRBV12-5; J gene: TRBJ2-3; CDR3 protein: ASGNWDRGFDTQY
V gene: TRBV2; J gene: TRBJ2-3; CDR3 protein: ASSDTGFTDTQY
V gene: TRBV5-1; J gene: TRBJ2-7; CDR3 protein: ASSFAGGLYEQY
V gene: TRBV5-1; J gene: TRBJ2-6; CDR3 protein: ASSSGSSGSSGANVLT
V gene: TRBV5-1; J gene: TRBJ2-3; CDR3 protein: ASETSGGEDTQY
V gene: TRBV7-3; J gene: TRBJ1-1; CDR3 protein: ASSLKSRDRERNTEAF
V gene: TRBV5-1; J gene: TRBJ2-5; CDR3 protein: ASSLGGTGETQY
V gene: TRBV5-1; J gene: TRBJ2-5; CDR3 protein: ASSFTTSVQETQY
V gene: TRBV11-1; J gene: TRBJ1-2; CDR3 protein: ASSYGREGGYT
V gene: TRBV2; J gene: TRBJ1-2; CDR3 protein: ASSGNRASNYGYT
V gene: TRBV29-1; J gene: TRBJ1-5; CDR3 protein: SVGQGMSGQPQH
V gene: TRBV4-2; J gene: TRBJ2-5; CDR3 protein: ASSQDLEGGPGETQY
V gene: TRBV19; J gene: TRBJ2-2; CDR3 protein: ASRPQSTGELF
V gene: TRBV5-8; J gene: TRBJ1-2; CDR3 protein: ASSLWDRVSYGYT
V gene: TRBV6-4; J gene: TRBJ2-1; CDR3 protein: AGSETGPGNEQF
V gene: TRBV29-1; J gene: TRBJ1-2; CDR3 protein: SVEVGRGSGGYT